Below are 15 T cell receptor beta chains sequenced from a single sample in a study of cytomegalovirus exposure and HLA in healthy donors. The PCR made use of 60 Vbeta and 13 Jbeta primers. TCRdb's copy holds only in-frame clones and misses some; the assay was immunoSEQ multiplex PCR. The table includes 150,000 to 200,000 clones, 79% detected once. The source material was PBMCs. The receptors shown here come from a woman aged 25 to 39 in good health and CMV-seropositive.

Notes on this clone: The germline gene is not matched at one end of the junction; a read error may be the cause. This chain uses TRBV11-2 with TRBJ2-7, with a tentative D call TRBD1 (5 bases). Germline V gene sequence: CDR1 SGHAT, CDR2 FQNNGV. The CDR3 length is 12 residues. CDR3 in DNA: TGTGCCAGCAGCTCGTCGACTGGGGCGGCACACTTC. It encodes CASSSSTGAAHF.

The chain couples TRBV29-1 to TRBJ2-7, with a tentative D call TRBD2 (6 bases). Trimming cost V 6 bases and J 6 bases, with 24 bases left between them. Germline CDR1 reads SQVTM; CDR2 reads ANQGSEA. CDR3 size: 15 residues. The CDR3 nucleotides are TGCAGCGTAGCAACCCCACCGAGGGAGGACGGCGAGCAGTACTTC. Translation gives CSVATPPREDGEQYF.

The CDR3 DNA is TGTGCCAGCAGCCCGGACAGGGGGCGCAGCTACGAGCAGTACTTC. Amino acid sequence: CASSPDRGRSYEQYF. The V call is TRBV5-4, the J call TRBJ2-7, with TRBD1 matching 11 bases. V gave up 4 bases and J gave up 3 bases; unmatched junction bases: 6. The CDR3 is 15 amino acids. Germline V gives CDR1 SGHNT, CDR2 YYREEE (reference sequence).

The chain recombines TRBV12-5 with TRBJ2-4; TRBD1 might be the D (5 bases). Germline lookup yields CDR1 LGHNT and CDR2 FRNRAP. The V end was cut by 7 bases, the J end by 1 base, with 11 bases between. The CDR3 consists of 14 residues. The CDR3 DNA reads as TGTGCTAGTGCAGGGTTGGGGGCCAAAAACATTCAGTACTTC. Its translation is CASAGLGAKNIQYF. Combining the CDR3 with reference TRBV12-5 and TRBJ2-4 gives the whole variable domain DARVTQTPRHKVTEMGQEVTMRCQPILGHNTVFWYRQTMMQGLELLAYFRNRAPLDDSGMPKDRFSAEMPDATLATLKIQPSEPRDSAVYFCASAGLGAKNIQYFGAGTRLSVL.

The chain joins TRBV5-4 to TRBJ2-1; 7 bases map to TRBD1. CDR3 length equals 12 residues. The V and J ends lost 6 bases and 6 bases, in that order; junction bases with no gene match: 3. Per the germline V gene, CDR1 is SGHNT and CDR2 is YYREEE (reference sequence). The CDR3 coding sequence is TGTGCCAGCAAACGGGACAGCAATGAGCAGTTCTTC. Protein sequence: CASKRDSNEQFF.

The chain links TRBV6-6 to TRBJ2-7; possibly TRBD1 for D (7 bases). Germline values: CDR1 MNHNY, CDR2 SVGAGI (reference sequence). The V and J ends lost 0 bases and 5 bases respectively, with 17 bases between them. CDR3 length: 16 residues. CDR3 DNA: TGTGCCAGCAGTTACTCCCAGGCCGCAGGGGGGCACGAGCAGTACTTC. It is translated as CASSYSQAAGGHEQYF.

The sample holds a few counts of this clone. This chain connects TRBV18 to TRBJ2-7, with D possibly being TRBD2 (6 bases). The germline V gene encodes CDR1 KGHSH and CDR2 LQKENI. The CDR3 covers 17 residues. The ends were cut back, 1 base at V and 0 bases at J, with 16 bases in the middle. The CDR3 reads CASSPLAVSPISYEQYF. The CDR3 DNA reads TGTGCCAGCTCACCACTAGCGGTGAGCCCTATCTCCTACGAGCAGTACTTC.

V is TRBV2 and J is TRBJ1-2; 7 bases map to TRBD1. The V gene end was trimmed by 5 bases and the J gene end by 7 bases; junction bases not matched to a gene: 4. Germline V gives CDR1 SNHLY, CDR2 FYNNEI. The CDR3 length is 12 residues. CDR3 region: CASSSTGIGYTF. CDR3 sequence (DNA): TGTGCCAGCAGTTCGACAGGGATTGGCTACACCTTC.

The genes are TRBV10-3 and TRBJ1-1, with D possibly being TRBD1 (6 bases). CDR1 and CDR2 from the germline V gene are ENHRY and SYGVKD. Deletions cut 0 bases from V and 4 bases from J, with 15 bases between. The CDR3 length is 16 residues. The CDR3: CAISESVGPRGTEAFF. For the CDR3, the DNA is TGTGCCATCAGTGAGTCTGTCGGACCCAGGGGCACTGAAGCTTTCTTT.

V usage is TRBV7-2 and J usage is TRBJ1-2, with D unresolved. CDR1 SGHTA and CDR2 FQGNSA come from the germline V gene. The V and J ends lost 1 base and 3 bases respectively, with 15 bases between them. The length of the CDR3 is 16 residues. This chain's CDR3 is CASSLGAGLLHYGYTF. In nucleotides, the CDR3 is TGTGCCAGCAGCTTAGGAGCAGGCCTCCTTCACTATGGCTACACCTTC. Using reference TRBV7-2 and TRBJ1-2 for the parts outside the CDR3, the full variable domain is GAGVSQSPSNKVTEKGKDVELRCDPISGHTALYWYRQSLGQGLEFLIYFQGNSAPDKSGLPSDRFSAERTGGSVSTLTIQRTQQEDSAVYLCASSLGAGLLHYGYTFGSGTRLTVV.

J is TRBJ2-1 and V is TRBV9, with 13 bases that match TRBD2. V dropped 3 bases and J dropped 1; count of bases not matched to a gene: 7. The CDR3 runs 18 residues. Per the germline V gene, CDR1 is SGDLS and CDR2 is YYNGEE. This CDR3 reads CASSEGLAGDGSYNEQFF. The CDR3 nucleotides read TGTGCCAGCAGCGAAGGACTAGCGGGAGACGGATCCTACAATGAGCAGTTCTTC.

V is TRBV4-1 and J is TRBJ1-1; 10 bases agree with TRBD1. This CDR3 comprises 20 residues. From germline, CDR1 is MGHRA and CDR2 YSYEKL. The J segment lost 4 bases and the V segment lost 6 bases, leaving 23 bases of the junction unmatched. CDR3 sequence (DNA): TGCGCCAGCAGTAATTCCCCGGTAAGATATGCCCGGACAGGGGGCACTGAAGCTTTCTTT. Its translation: CASSNSPVRYARTGGTEAFF.

The chain links TRBV13 to TRBJ2-2; TRBD2 agrees at 13 bases. This CDR3 is built from 16 residues. The junction had 7 bases not matched to a gene; V was cut back by 5 bases and J by 7 bases. In germline, CDR1 is PRHDT, CDR2 FYEKMQ (reference sequence). CDR3 residues: CASSRGTSGIFGELFF. In nucleotides, the CDR3 is TGTGCCAGCAGCCGAGGGACTAGCGGGATTTTCGGGGAGCTGTTTTTT.

The gene calls are TRBV19 and TRBJ2-7; D possibly corresponds to TRBD2 (6 bases). V shed 4 bases and J shed 2 bases, with 12 bases lying between them. The CDR3 is 14 amino acids. Germline lookup yields CDR1 LNHDA and CDR2 SQIVND (reference sequence). CDR3 in amino acids: CASSTGVLTYEQYF. DNA of the CDR3: TGTGCCAGTAGTACGGGGGTCCTAACCTACGAGCAGTACTTC.

V is TRBV11-2 and J is TRBJ2-1, with TRBD2 matching 9 bases. Unmatched junction bases numbered 10, after V lost 8 bases and J lost 8 bases. The CDR3 runs to 14 residues. CDR1 is SGHAT, CDR2 FQNNGV, per germline. The CDR3 reads CASHSSGTSYEQFF. The CDR3 DNA sequence: TGTGCCAGCCACTCCTCCGGGACTAGCTATGAGCAGTTCTTC.